This TCR beta chain was recovered during a study of T cell changes during pregnancy in multiple sclerosis. TCRdb keeps only in-frame clones here, not all; method: immunoSEQ multiplex PCR. The sample consists of tens of thousands of clones, over 80% of them appearing once. The CDR3 totals 16 residues. The germline V gene encodes CDR1 LGHNT and CDR2 FRNRAP. V lost 1 base and J lost 1, with 12 bases in between. This rearrangement joins TRBV12-5 to TRBJ2-3; D might be TRBD1 (6 bases). The specimen comprised CD4+ T cells from peripheral blood mononuclear cells, sampled after pregnancy. The clonotype comes from a female donor with multiple sclerosis, enrolled in a pregnancy study. CDR3 nucleotides: TGTGCTAGTGGTTTGGGACAGGTCCCCCGCACAGATACGCAGTATTTT. This translates into CASGLGQVPRTDTQYF.